The entry below describes one T cell receptor (beta chain). These data belong to a study of T-cell reconstitution after alpha-beta-depleted transplantation in children. The TCRbeta library was prepared with unique molecular identifiers. TCRdb analysed the PCR reads with MiXCR anew, one entry per CDR3 protein. The sample includes some 500,000 distinct CDR3 sequences, around 19% of them seen just once. Germline loops: CDR1 KGHSH, CDR2 LQKENI. The CDR3 extends over 14 amino acids. Trimming took 3 bases from V and 6 from J; bases not matched to a gene: 5. The V and J genes are TRBV18 and TRBJ1-5; 7 nucleotides align to TRBD1. The specimen was PBMCs from the stem cell graft donor, collected from the stem cell graft. This clonotype originated in a human donor who donated a stem cell graft to a child with acute lymphoblastic leukemia. CDR3 protein: CASSPDREAQPQHF. CDR3 DNA: TGTGCCAGCTCACCTGACAGGGAAGCTCAGCCCCAGCATTTT. Based on the CDR3 plus reference TRBV18 and TRBJ1-5, the full variable domain is NAGVMQNPRHLVRRRGQEARLRCSPMKGHSHVYWYRQLPEEGLKFMVYLQKENIIDESGMPKERFSAEFPKEGPSILRIQQVVRGDSAAYFCASSPDREAQPQHFGDGTRLSIL.